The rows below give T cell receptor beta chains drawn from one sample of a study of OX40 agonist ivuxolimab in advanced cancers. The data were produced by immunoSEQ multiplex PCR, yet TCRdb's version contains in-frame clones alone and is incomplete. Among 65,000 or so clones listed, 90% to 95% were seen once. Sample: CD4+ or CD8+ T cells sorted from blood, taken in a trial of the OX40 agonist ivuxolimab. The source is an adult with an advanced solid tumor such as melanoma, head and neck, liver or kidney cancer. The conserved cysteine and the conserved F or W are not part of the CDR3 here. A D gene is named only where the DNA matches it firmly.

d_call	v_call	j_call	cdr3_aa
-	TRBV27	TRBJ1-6	ASRTGFGGNSPLH
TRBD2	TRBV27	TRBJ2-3	ASSVIAGGPGTDTQY
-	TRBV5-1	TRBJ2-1	ASSSPRGGNEQF
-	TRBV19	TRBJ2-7	ASSIGGLNYEQY
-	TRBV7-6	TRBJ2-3	ASSSDRLEIDTQY
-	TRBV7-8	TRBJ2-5	ASSLGGTSGEEQY
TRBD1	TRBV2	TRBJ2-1	ASSDEGTGFDEQF
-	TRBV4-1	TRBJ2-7	ASSPRGTSDEQY
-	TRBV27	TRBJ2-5	ASSSAGGLKTQY
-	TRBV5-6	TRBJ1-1	ASSLGEYAF
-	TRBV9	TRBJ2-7	ASSAYYEQY
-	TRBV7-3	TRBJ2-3	ASSLVVTDTQY
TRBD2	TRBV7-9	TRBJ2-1	ASSLGPSSGSYEQF
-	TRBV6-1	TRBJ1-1	ASSEFRGTEAF
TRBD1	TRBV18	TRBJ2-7	ASSRPGTGFYEQY
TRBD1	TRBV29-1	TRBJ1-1	SVEGTGGTEAF
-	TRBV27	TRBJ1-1	ASREGPNTEAF
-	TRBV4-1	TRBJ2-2	ASSRPGELF
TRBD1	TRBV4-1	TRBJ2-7	ASSLKQGATYEQY
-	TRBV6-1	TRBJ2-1	ASSDKGSYNEQF
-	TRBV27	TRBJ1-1	ASSTLPATGLHEAF
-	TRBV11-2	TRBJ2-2	ASSLVTGELF